This T cell receptor (beta chain) was sequenced for a study of blood T cell repertoires in COVID-19. Study-level information: Acute and convalescent COVID-19 specimens originated in the United States, Italy and Spain. The analysed material was cDNA or gDNA that came from T cells, B-cell-depleted T cells, or PBMCs.

The CDR3 is 15 amino acids. Germline assignment: CDR1 LNHDA and CDR2 SQIVND (reference sequence). The V end lost 3 bases, the J end lost 3 bases, and 9 bases lay between the germline ends. Original handling: Using reference gene primer amplification, nucleated cell counts were estimated. Clones were read by immunoSEQ multiplex PCR, and TCRdb kept only the in-frame ones, dropping some. V and J calls and clone size follow that table, whereas D and trimming were derived from the DNA. The repertoire holds 85,000 to 100,000 clones, with roughly 88% as singletons. Sequencing was carried out using peripheral blood. The chain is built from TRBV19 and TRBJ1-6; D not certain. This TCR was sampled from a man between 45 and 60 years old with active or convalescent COVID-19. CDR3: CASSISGDYNSPLHF. DNA for the CDR3: TGTGCCAGTAGTATTTCAGGCGACTATAATTCACCCCTCCACTTT.